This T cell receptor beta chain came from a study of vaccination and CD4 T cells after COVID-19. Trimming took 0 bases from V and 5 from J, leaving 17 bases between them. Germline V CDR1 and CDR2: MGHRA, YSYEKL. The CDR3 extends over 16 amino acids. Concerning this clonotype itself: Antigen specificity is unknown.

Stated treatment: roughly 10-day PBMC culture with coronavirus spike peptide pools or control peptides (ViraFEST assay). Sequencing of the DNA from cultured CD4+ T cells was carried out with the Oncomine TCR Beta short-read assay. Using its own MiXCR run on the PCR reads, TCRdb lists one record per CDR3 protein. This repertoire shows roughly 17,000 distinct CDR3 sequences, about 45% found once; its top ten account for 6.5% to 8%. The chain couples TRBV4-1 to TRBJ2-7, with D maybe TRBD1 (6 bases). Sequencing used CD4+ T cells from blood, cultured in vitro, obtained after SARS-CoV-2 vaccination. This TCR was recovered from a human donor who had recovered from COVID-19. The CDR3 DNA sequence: TGCGCCAGCAGCCAAGATCCCAGGGGCGCAAGGAACGAGCAGTACTTC. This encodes CASSQDPRGARNEQYF.